Sequencing of this TCR beta chain was carried out in a study of shared clonotypes between healthy human individuals. In the sorted-subset replicate PCRs, about 190 ng DNA, roughly 29,000 T cell genomes, was used. The method was immunoSEQ multiplex PCR; TCRdb's version includes in-frame clones alone and lacks a portion of them. This sample has some 1,900,000 clones, with just under 95% found just once. The CDR3 length is 14 residues. Germline loops: CDR1 GTSNPN, CDR2 SVGIG (reference sequence). V was shortened by 5 bases and J by 0 bases, with 12 bases between the two germline ends. It was CD45RO-negative cells, positively selected for CCR7, that made up naive CD8 cells, with terminally differentiated effector memory CD45RA+ cells excluded.

Sequencing was carried out using naive CD8+ T cells sorted from blood. This TCR derives from a man younger than 35 in good health. This chain connects TRBV30 to TRBJ2-3, with D possibly TRBD2 on 5 matching bases. Written as DNA, the CDR3 is TGTGCCTGGCAAAGGGAGTCTAGCACAGATACGCAGTATTTT. It codes for CAWQRESSTDTQYF.